Listed below are T cell receptor beta chains from one sample, sequenced in a study of shared clonotypes between healthy human individuals. Assay: immunoSEQ multiplex PCR; the TCRdb copy retains only in-frame clones and omits some. The top ten hold more than 0.35% of the sample, which has over 2 million clones, less than 95% seen once. Specimen: naive CD4+ T cells from PBMCs. The receptor source for this set is a man aged 18 to 29 in good health. Some clones in this sample may be carry-over from other donors' samples. Each CDR3 is given with its conserved first and last residue. The D gene is left open where the match is weak. Size values are once, few and many counts, or a class for expanded clones, and some rows have none.

v_call: TRBV27
cdr3_length: 16
j_call: TRBJ1-3
clone_size: -
d_call: -
cdr3_aa: CASARQGLSSGNTIYF
cdr3_nt: TGTGCCAGCGCGAGACAAGGTCTTAGCTCTGGAAACACCATATATTTT

v_call: TRBV5-5
cdr3_length: 14
j_call: TRBJ2-7
clone_size: -
d_call: TRBD2
cdr3_aa: CASTVGLADYEQYF
cdr3_nt: TGTGCCAGCACAGTTGGACTAGCGGACTACGAGCAGTACTTC

v_call: TRBV27
cdr3_length: 18
j_call: TRBJ2-6
clone_size: -
d_call: TRBD1
cdr3_aa: CASSFRDRFSSGANVLTF
cdr3_nt: TGTGCCAGCAGTTTCCGGGACAGGTTCTCCTCTGGGGCCAACGTCCTGACTTTC

v_call: TRBV7-2
cdr3_length: 17
j_call: TRBJ2-5
clone_size: -
d_call: -
cdr3_aa: CASSLGPRAGGQETQYF
cdr3_nt: TGTGCCAGCAGCTTAGGACCCCGAGCCGGGGGTCAAGAGACCCAGTACTTC

v_call: TRBV6-1
cdr3_length: 15
j_call: TRBJ2-5
clone_size: -
d_call: -
cdr3_aa: CASCPPGGLTMAQYF
cdr3_nt: TGTGCCAGCTGCCCCCCCGGAGGCCTCACTATGGCCCAGTACTTC

v_call: TRBV6-1
cdr3_length: 14
j_call: TRBJ1-5
clone_size: once
d_call: TRBD1
cdr3_aa: CASSGTGDVQPQHF
cdr3_nt: TGTGCCAGTTCCGGGACAGGTGACGTTCAGCCCCAGCATTTT

v_call: TRBV27
cdr3_length: 16
j_call: TRBJ2-3
clone_size: -
d_call: -
cdr3_aa: CASTLRFLAVADTQYF
cdr3_nt: TGTGCCAGCACCTTACGTTTTTTAGCGGTGGCAGATACGCAGTATTTT

v_call: TRBV5-1
cdr3_length: 14
j_call: TRBJ2-7
clone_size: -
d_call: -
cdr3_aa: CASSRGSGSYEQYF
cdr3_nt: TGCGCCAGCAGCAGGGGGTCCGGCTCCTACGAGCAGTACTTC

v_call: TRBV10-1
cdr3_length: 14
j_call: TRBJ2-3
clone_size: -
d_call: TRBD1
cdr3_aa: CATARGQGIDTQYF
cdr3_nt: TGCGCCACGGCAAGGGGACAGGGAATCGATACGCAGTATTTT

v_call: TRBV28
cdr3_length: 12
j_call: TRBJ1-5
clone_size: once
d_call: -
cdr3_aa: CASSFRYQPQHF
cdr3_nt: TGTGCCAGCAGTTTTAGGTATCAGCCCCAGCATTTT

v_call: TRBV13
cdr3_length: 16
j_call: TRBJ2-7
clone_size: once
d_call: TRBD2
cdr3_aa: CASSLVLAGDNRQQYF
cdr3_nt: TGTGCCAGCAGCTTAGTACTAGCGGGAGATAATAGGCAGCAGTACTTC

v_call: TRBV2
cdr3_length: 16
j_call: TRBJ2-1
clone_size: -
d_call: -
cdr3_aa: CASSDARASSYNEQFF
cdr3_nt: TGTGCCAGCAGTGACGCCAGGGCTAGCTCCTACAATGAGCAGTTCTTC

v_call: TRBV6-6
cdr3_length: 13
j_call: TRBJ1-4
clone_size: -
d_call: -
cdr3_aa: CASQEIPREKLFF
cdr3_nt: TGTGCCAGCCAAGAGATCCCAAGGGAAAAACTGTTTTTT

v_call: TRBV18
cdr3_length: 15
j_call: TRBJ2-7
clone_size: -
d_call: TRBD1
cdr3_aa: CASSPGQGEIYEQYF
cdr3_nt: TGTGCCAGCTCACCAGGGCAGGGGGAGATCTACGAGCAGTACTTC

v_call: TRBV4-3
cdr3_length: 13
j_call: TRBJ2-7
clone_size: -
d_call: -
cdr3_aa: CASSQGGIYEQYF
cdr3_nt: TGCGCCAGCAGCCAAGGAGGAATCTACGAGCAGTACTTC

v_call: TRBV6-5
cdr3_length: 13
j_call: TRBJ2-5
clone_size: -
d_call: -
cdr3_aa: CASSYGRGETQYF
cdr3_nt: TGTGCCAGCAGTTACGGCCGGGGAGAGACCCAGTACTTC

v_call: TRBV5-1
cdr3_length: 13
j_call: TRBJ1-3
clone_size: once
d_call: -
cdr3_aa: CASSLGEGNTIYF
cdr3_nt: TGCGCCAGCAGCTTGGGCGAGGGGAACACCATATATTTT

v_call: TRBV5-1
cdr3_length: 16
j_call: TRBJ2-1
clone_size: -
d_call: TRBD2
cdr3_aa: CASSEGLAGDGREQFF
cdr3_nt: TGCGCCAGCAGCGAAGGACTAGCGGGAGATGGAAGGGAGCAGTTCTTC

v_call: TRBV5-1
cdr3_length: 15
j_call: TRBJ2-7
clone_size: -
d_call: TRBD1
cdr3_aa: CASSSAGTGSYEQYF
cdr3_nt: TGCGCCAGCAGCTCCGCCGGGACAGGAAGCTACGAGCAGTACTTC

v_call: TRBV10-2
cdr3_length: 18
j_call: TRBJ2-1
clone_size: -
d_call: -
cdr3_aa: CASSEVSPGLRRYNEQFF
cdr3_nt: TGCGCCAGCAGTGAGGTATCCCCGGGATTACGCCGCTACAATGAGCAGTTCTTC